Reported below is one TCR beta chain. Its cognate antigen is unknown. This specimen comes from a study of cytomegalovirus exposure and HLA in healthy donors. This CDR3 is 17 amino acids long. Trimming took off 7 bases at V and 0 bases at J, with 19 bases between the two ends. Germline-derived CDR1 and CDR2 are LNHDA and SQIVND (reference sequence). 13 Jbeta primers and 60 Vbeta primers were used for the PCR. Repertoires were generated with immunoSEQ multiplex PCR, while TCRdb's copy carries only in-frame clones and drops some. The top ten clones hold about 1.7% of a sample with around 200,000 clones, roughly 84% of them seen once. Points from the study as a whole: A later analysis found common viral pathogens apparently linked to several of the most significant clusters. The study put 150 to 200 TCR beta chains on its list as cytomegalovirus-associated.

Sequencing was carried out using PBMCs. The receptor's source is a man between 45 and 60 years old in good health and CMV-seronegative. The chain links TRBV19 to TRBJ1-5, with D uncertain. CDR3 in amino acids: CASTPRRGSDSNQPQHF. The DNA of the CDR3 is TGTGCCAGTACCCCTAGGCGGGGATCCGATAGCAATCAGCCCCAGCATTTT.